This T cell receptor (beta chain) originates from a study of blood T cell repertoires in COVID-19. Study-level information: The analysed material was cDNA or gDNA that came from T cells, B-cell-depleted T cells, or PBMCs.

The trim removed 5 bases at V and 3 bases at J, leaving 13 bases unmatched. This CDR3 is built from 17 residues. Germline-derived CDR1 and CDR2 are SGHAT and FQNNGV. In the authors' methods: Amplification from reference gene primers served as the basis for estimated nucleated cell counts. Assay: immunoSEQ multiplex PCR; the TCRdb copy retains only in-frame clones and omits some. D and trimming come from the DNA, and the V and J calls and clone size come from that table. The sample shows roughly 220,000 clones, around four fifths of them seen only once. This chain connects TRBV11-2 to TRBJ2-1; 7 bases fit TRBD2. The sequence came from a man aged 25 to 40 with active or convalescent COVID-19. The sequenced material came from peripheral blood. CDR3 amino acids: CASSLLGGSDLYNEQFF. In DNA form, the CDR3 reads TGTGCCAGCAGCCTATTGGGGGGGAGCGATCTCTACAATGAGCAGTTCTTC.